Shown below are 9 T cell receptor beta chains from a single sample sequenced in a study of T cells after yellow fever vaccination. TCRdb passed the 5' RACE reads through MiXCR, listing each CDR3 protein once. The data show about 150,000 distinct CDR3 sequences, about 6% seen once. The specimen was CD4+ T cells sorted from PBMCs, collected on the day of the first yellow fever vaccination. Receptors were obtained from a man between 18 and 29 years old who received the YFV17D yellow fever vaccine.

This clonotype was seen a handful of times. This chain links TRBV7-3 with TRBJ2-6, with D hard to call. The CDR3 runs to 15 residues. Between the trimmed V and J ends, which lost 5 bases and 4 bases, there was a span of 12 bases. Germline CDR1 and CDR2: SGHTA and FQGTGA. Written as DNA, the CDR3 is TGTGCCAGCAGCCCGACCCTGGCCGGGGCCAACGTCCTGACTTTC. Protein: CASSPTLAGANVLTF.

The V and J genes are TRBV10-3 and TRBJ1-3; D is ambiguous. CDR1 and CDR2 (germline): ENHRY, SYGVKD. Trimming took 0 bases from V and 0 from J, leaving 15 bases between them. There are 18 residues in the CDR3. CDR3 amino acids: CAISESYLGRHSGNTIYF. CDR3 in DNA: TGTGCCATCAGTGAGTCGTACCTCGGGAGGCACTCTGGAAACACCATATATTTT.

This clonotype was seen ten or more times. In DNA, the CDR3 is TGTGCCAGCAGGCCGACTAGCGGGGGGGCCGGGGCCGGGGAGCTGTTTTTT. This codes for CASRPTSGGAGAGELFF. This chain uses TRBV27 with TRBJ2-2; 14 bases fit TRBD2. V gave up 6 bases and J gave up 6 bases; unmatched junction bases: 9. This CDR3 is 17 amino acids long. Germline V CDR1 and CDR2: MNHEY, SMNVEV (reference sequence).

CDR3 in DNA: TGTGCCAGCAGTTTAGGGAGACGGAGCACTGAAGCTTTCTTT. Translating it yields CASSLGRRSTEAFF. The chain joins TRBV12-3 or TRBV12-4 to TRBJ1-1, with D hard to call. This CDR3 has 14 residues. The V and J ends lost 1 base and 4 bases respectively, with 10 bases between them.

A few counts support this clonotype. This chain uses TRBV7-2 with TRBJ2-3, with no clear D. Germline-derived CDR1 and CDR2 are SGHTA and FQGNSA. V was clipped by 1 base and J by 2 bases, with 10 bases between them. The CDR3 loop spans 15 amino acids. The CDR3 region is CASSLGLGYTDTQYF. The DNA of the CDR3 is TGTGCCAGCAGCTTAGGGCTCGGGTACACAGATACGCAGTATTTT.

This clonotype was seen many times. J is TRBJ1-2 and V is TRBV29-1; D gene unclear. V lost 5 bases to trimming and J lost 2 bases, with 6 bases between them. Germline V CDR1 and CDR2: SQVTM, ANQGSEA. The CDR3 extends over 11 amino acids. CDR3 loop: CSVYLNYGYTF. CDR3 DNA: TGCAGCGTTTATCTGAACTATGGCTACACCTTC.

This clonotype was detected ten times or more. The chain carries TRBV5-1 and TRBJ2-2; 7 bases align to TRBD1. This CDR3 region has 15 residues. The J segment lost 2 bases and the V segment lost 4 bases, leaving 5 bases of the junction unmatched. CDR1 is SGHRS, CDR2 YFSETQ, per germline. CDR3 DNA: TGCGCCAGCAGCCCGGGACAGATAAACACCGGGGAGCTGTTTTTT. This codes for CASSPGQINTGELFF.

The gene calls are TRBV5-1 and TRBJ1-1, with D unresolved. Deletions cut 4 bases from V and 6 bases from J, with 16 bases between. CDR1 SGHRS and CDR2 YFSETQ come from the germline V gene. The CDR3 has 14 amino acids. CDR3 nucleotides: TGCGCCAGCAGCCCTGACTATGACGCGGCTGAAGCTTTCTTT. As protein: CASSPDYDAAEAFF.

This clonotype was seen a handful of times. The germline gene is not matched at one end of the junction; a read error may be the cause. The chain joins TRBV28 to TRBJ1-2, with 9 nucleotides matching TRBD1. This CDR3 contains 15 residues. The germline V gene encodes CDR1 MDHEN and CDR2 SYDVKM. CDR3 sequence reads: CASSSGQGSLWNVAF. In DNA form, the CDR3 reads TGTGCCAGCAGTTCGGGACAGGGATCTCTCTGGAATGTCGCCTTC.